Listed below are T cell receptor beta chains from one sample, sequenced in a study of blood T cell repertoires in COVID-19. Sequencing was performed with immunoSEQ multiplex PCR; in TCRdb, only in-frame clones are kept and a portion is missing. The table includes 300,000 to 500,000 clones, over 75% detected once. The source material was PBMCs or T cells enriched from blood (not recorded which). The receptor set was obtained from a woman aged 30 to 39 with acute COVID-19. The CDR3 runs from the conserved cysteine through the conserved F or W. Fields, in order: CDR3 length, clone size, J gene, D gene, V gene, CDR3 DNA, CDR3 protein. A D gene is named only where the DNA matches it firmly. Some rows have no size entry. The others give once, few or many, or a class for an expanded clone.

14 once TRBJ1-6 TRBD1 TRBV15 TGTGCCACCAGCTTAGACAGGGGGCTGACACCCCTCCACTTT CATSLDRGLTPLHF
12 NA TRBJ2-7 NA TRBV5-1 TGCGCCAGCGGCGAGGGAGCCTACGAGCAGTACTTC CASGEGAYEQYF
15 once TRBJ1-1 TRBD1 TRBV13 TGTGCCAGCAGCGTACCAGGGGGCGGGAACACTGAAGCTTTCTTT CASSVPGGGNTEAFF
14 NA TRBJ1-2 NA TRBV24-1 TGTGCCACCAGTGATCCAGTGGCGGGGACCGGCTACACCTTC CATSDPVAGTGYTF
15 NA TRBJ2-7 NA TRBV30 TGTGCCTGGAGTTCCCGAAAAGTAACTACCTACGAGCAGTACTTC CAWSSRKVTTYEQYF
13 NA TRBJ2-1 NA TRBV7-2 TGTGCCAGCAGCTTATCGTTCTTGAATGAGCAGTTCTTC CASSLSFLNEQFF
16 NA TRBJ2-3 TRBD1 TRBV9 TGTGCCAGCAGCTCTAGGGGGCAGGGATTCACAGATACGCAGTATTTT CASSSRGQGFTDTQYF
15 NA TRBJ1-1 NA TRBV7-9 TGTGCCAGCAGCTTAGCCCTGGACAGTAGCACTGAAGCTTTCTTT CASSLALDSSTEAFF
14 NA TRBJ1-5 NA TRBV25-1 TGTGCCAGCGTAACAGGGTTACGAAATCAGCCCCAGCATTTT CASVTGLRNQPQHF
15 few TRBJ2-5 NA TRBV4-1 TGCGCCAGCACCCGACACAACAGGGCCGGGGAGACCCAGTACTTC CASTRHNRAGETQYF
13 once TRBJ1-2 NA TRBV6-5 TGTGCCAGCAAAGGGGGTTTGGGCTATGGCTACACCTTC CASKGGLGYGYTF
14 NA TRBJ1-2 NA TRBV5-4 TGTGCCAGCAGCCTGAGGGAGGGTCTGCGGGGGTTATCCTTC CASSLREGLRGLSF
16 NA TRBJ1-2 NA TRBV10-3 TGTGCCATCGGGGGGGTCGGGGACGTCAATAACTATGGCTACACCTTC CAIGGVGDVNNYGYTF
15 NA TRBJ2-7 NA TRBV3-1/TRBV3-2 TGTGCCAGCAGCCACCGGGGGGCAGTCTCCTACGAGCAGTACTTC CASSHRGAVSYEQYF
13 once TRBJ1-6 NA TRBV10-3 TGTGCCATCAGTGAAAGGGAGAATTCACCCCTCCACTTT CAISERENSPLHF
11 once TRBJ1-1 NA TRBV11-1 TGTGCCAGCAGCCAAGGACAGTGGGCTTTCTTT CASSQGQWAFF
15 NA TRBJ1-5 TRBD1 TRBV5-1 TGCGCCAGCAGCGTAACAGGGGGCGCCGATCAGCCCCAGCATTTT CASSVTGGADQPQHF
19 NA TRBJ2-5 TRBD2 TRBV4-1 TGCGCCAGCAGCCAAGATCAGGGGAGTAGCGGGGGGGCCCAAGAGACCCAGTACTTC CASSQDQGSSGGAQETQYF
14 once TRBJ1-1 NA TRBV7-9 TGTGCCAGCAGCTTCGGACAGTTGAACACTGAAGCTTTCTTT CASSFGQLNTEAFF
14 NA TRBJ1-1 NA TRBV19 TGTGCCAGTAGTCCGTGGACTGCGAACACTGAAGCTTTCTTT CASSPWTANTEAFF
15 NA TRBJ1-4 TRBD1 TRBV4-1 TGCGCCAGCAGCCCAACCACGACAGGGTTTGAAAAACTGTTTTTT CASSPTTTGFEKLFF
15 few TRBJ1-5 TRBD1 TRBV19 TGTGCCAGTAGCGAAAATAGGGGGCGCTGGGAGCCCCAGCATTTT CASSENRGRWEPQHF
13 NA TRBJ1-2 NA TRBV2 TGTGCCAGCAGTCGACAGGAAGACTATGGCTACACCTTC CASSRQEDYGYTF
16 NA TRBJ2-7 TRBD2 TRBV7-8 TGTGCCAGCAGCACACCTACCGTCGGGGGGTCCAGCGAGCAGTACTTC CASSTPTVGGSSEQYF
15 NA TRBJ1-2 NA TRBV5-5 TGTGCCAGCAGCTTCCAGACAGTAGCTAACTATGGCTACACCTTC CASSFQTVANYGYTF
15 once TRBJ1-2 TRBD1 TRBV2 TGTGCCAGCAGTGAAGCGGGACAGGGGGCGCAAGGCTACACCTTC CASSEAGQGAQGYTF
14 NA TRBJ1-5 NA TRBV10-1 TGCGCCATCTGTCTGGGGGCGAGGTATCAGCCCCAGCATTTT CAICLGARYQPQHF
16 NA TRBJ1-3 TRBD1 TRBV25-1 TGTGCCAGCAGTGATTGGGACAGGGAGACTGGAAACACCATATATTTT CASSDWDRETGNTIYF
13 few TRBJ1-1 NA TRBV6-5 TGTGCCACCGGAGGAGGGGTCCCCACTGAAGCTTTCTTT CATGGGVPTEAFF
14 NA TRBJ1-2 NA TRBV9 TGTGCCAGCAGCGTTAGCAGTGACAACTATGGCTACACCTTC CASSVSSDNYGYTF
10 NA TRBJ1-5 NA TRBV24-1 TGTGCCACCAAGCTTCCGCCCCAGCATTTT CATKLPPQHF
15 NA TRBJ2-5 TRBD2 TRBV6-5 TGTGCCAGCAGTTACTTCGGTGGGAGGGAAGAGACCCAGTACTTC CASSYFGGREETQYF
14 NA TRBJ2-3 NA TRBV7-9 TGTGCCAGCAGAAGAGGACTGATCACAGATACGCAGTATTTT CASRRGLITDTQYF
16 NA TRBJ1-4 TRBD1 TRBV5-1 TGCGCCAGCAGACAGGGACAGGAGCCAACTAATGAAAAACTGTTTTTT CASRQGQEPTNEKLFF
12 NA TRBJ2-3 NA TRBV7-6 TGTGCCAGCAGCCTCCCCGCAGATACGCAGTATTTT CASSLPADTQYF
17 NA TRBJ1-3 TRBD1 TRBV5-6 TGTGCCAGCAGCTCGGTGGGGGCAGGGGGCTCTGGAAACACCATATATTTT CASSSVGAGGSGNTIYF
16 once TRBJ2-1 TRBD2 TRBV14 TGTGCCAGCAGCCCGGGGGGGGGACTATCCTACAATGAGCAGTTCTTC CASSPGGGLSYNEQFF
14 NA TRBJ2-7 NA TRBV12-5 TGTGCTAGTGGCCGTGAGTCAGGAGGTTACGAGCAGTACTTC CASGRESGGYEQYF
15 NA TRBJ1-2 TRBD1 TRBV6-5 TGTGCCAGCAGTTGGGAGGCAGGGGGCGACAAGGGCTACACCTTC CASSWEAGGDKGYTF
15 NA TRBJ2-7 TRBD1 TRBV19 TGTGCCAGTACCTCCACAGGGGGCTTATCCTACGAGCAGTACTTC CASTSTGGLSYEQYF
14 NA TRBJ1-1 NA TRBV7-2 TGTGCCAGCAGCTTAATCCTCGGTGACACTGAAGCTTTCTTT CASSLILGDTEAFF
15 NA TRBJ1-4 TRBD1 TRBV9 TGTGCCAGCAGCGTCTTCACAGGGGAAAATGAAAAACTGTTTTTT CASSVFTGENEKLFF
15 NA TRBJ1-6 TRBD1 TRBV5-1 TGCGCCAGCAGCTCCGGGACAGTGTATAATTCACCCCTCCACTTT CASSSGTVYNSPLHF
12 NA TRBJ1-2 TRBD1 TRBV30 TGTGCCTGCCATGACAGGGTGGGTGGCTACACCTTC CACHDRVGGYTF
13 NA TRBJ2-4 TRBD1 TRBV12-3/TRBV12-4 TGTGCCAGCAGCCAACAGGGGTGGAACATTCAGTACTTC CASSQQGWNIQYF
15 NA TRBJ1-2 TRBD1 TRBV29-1 TGCAGCGCCCCTAAATTGCAGGGGGATGGCTATGGCTACACCTTC CSAPKLQGDGYGYTF
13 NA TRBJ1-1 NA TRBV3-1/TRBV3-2 TGTGCCAGCAGCCAGAGGGACATTACTGAAGCTTTCTTT CASSQRDITEAFF
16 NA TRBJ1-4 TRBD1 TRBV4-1 TGCGCCAGCAGCCATACCAAGACAGGGGTTGGCGAAAAACTGTTTTTT CASSHTKTGVGEKLFF